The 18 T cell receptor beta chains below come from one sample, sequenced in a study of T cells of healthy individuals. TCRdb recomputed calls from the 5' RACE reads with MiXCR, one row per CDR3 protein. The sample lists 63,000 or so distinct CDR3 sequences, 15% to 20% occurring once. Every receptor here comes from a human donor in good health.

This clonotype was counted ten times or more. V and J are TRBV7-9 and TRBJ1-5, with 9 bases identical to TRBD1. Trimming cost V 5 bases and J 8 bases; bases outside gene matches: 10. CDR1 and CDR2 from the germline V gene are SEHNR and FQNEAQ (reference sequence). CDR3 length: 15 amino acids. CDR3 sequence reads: CASSMGQGLSEPQHF. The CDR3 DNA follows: TGTGCCAGCAGCATGGGACAGGGACTATCGGAGCCCCAGCATTTT.

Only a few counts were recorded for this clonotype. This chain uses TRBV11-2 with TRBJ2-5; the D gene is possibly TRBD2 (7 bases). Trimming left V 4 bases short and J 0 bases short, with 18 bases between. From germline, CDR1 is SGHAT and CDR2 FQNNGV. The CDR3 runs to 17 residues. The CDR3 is CASSSIRGGVYQETQYF. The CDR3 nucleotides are TGTGCCAGCAGCTCGATAAGGGGGGGGGTTTACCAAGAGACCCAGTACTTC.

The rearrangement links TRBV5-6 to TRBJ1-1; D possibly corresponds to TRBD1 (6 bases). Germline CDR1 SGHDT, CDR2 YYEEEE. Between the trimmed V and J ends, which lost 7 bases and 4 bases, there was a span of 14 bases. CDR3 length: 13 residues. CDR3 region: CASLHRVGTEAFF. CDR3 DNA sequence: TGTGCCAGCTTACACAGGGTCGGCACTGAAGCTTTCTTT.

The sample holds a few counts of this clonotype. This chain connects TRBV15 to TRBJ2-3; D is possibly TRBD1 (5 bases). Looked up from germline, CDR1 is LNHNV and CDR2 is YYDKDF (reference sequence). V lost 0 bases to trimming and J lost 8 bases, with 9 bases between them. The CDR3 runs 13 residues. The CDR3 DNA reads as TGTGCCACCAGCAGAGACAGGGCCCCTACGCAGTATTTT. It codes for CATSRDRAPTQYF.

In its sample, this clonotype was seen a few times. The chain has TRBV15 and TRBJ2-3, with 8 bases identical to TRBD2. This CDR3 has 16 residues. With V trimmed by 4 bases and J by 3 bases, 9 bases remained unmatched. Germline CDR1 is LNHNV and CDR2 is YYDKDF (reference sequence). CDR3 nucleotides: TGTGCCACCAGCACCCCGAGAGGCGGGGGGACAGATACGCAGTATTTT. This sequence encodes CATSTPRGGGTDTQYF.

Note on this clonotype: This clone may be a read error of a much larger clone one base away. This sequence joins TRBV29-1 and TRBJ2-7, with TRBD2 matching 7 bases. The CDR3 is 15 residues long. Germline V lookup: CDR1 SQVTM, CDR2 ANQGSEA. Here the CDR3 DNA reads TGTAGCGTACCAATGGCTAGCGGCGTGGGTTGCGAGCAGTACTTC. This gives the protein CSVPMASGVGCEQYF.

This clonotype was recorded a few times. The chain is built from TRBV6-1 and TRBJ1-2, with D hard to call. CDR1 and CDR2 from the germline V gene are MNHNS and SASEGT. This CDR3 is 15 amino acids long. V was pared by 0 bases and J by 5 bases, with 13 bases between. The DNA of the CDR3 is TGTGCCAGCAGTGAAGCGCCCAGGAACAGTTATGGCTACACCTTC. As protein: CASSEAPRNSYGYTF.

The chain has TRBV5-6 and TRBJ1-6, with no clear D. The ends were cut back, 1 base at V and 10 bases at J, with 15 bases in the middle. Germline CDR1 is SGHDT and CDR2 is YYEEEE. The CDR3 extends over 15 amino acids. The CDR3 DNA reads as TGTGCCAGCAGCTTGTATCAGGTCCTGGGGTCACCCCTCCACTTT. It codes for CASSLYQVLGSPLHF.

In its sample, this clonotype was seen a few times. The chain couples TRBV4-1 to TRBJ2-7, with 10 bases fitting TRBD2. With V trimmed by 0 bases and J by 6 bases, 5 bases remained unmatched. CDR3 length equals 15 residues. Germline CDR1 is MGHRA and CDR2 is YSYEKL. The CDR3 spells CASSQDSGGGFEQYF. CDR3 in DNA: TGCGCCAGCAGCCAAGACAGCGGGGGGGGATTCGAGCAGTACTTC.

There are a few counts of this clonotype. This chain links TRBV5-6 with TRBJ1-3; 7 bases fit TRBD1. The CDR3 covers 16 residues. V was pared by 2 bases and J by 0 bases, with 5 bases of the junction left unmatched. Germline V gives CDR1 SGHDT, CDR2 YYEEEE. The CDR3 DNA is TGTGCCAGCAGCTTCAGGGCAGGGGGCTCTGGAAACACCATATATTTT. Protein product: CASSFRAGGSGNTIYF.

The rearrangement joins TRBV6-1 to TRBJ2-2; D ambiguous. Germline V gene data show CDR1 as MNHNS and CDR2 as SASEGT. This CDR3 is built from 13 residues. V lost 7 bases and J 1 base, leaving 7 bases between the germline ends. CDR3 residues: CASTGRNTGELFF. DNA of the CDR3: TGTGCCAGCACTGGGCGGAACACCGGGGAGCTGTTTTTT.

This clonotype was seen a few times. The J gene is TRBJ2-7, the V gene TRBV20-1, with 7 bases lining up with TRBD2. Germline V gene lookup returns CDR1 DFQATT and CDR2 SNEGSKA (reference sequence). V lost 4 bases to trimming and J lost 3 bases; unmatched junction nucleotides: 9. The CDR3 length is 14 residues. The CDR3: CSAKRGPGDYEQYF. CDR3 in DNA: TGCAGTGCTAAGCGGGGACCGGGGGACTACGAGCAGTACTTC.

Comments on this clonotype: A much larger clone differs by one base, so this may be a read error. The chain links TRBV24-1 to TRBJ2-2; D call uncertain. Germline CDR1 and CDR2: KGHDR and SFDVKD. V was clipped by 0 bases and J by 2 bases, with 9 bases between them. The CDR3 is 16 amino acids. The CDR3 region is CATSDLSRFNTGELFF. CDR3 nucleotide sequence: TGTGCCACCAGTGATTTGAGCAGGTTCAACACCGGGGAGCTGTTTTTT.

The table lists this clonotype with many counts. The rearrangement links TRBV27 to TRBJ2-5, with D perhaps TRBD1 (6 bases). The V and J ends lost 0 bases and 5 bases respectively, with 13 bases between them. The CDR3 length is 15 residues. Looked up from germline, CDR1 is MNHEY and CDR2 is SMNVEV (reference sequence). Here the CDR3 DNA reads TGTGCCAGCAGTTTATCGTGGGCCGACAGGGAGACCCAGTACTTC. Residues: CASSLSWADRETQYF.

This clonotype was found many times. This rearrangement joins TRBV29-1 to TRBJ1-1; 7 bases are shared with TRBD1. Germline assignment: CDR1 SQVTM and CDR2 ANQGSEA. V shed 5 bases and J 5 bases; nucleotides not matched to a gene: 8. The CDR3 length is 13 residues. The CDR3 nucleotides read TGCAGCGTTAAAACGGGACAGATGACTGAAGCTTTCTTT. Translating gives CSVKTGQMTEAFF. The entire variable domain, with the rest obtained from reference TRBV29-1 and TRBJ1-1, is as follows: SAVISQKPSRDICQRGTSLTIQCQVDSQVTMMFWYRQQPGQSLTLIATANQGSEATYESGFVIDKFPISRPNLTFSTLTVSNMSPEDSSIYLCSVKTGQMTEAFFGQGTRLTVV.

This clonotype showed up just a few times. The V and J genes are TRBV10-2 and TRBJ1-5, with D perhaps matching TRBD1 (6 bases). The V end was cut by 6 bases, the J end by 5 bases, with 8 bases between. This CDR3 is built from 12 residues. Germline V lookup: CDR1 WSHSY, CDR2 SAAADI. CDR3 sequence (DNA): TGCGCCAGCAGGGAGGGGGATCAGCCCCAGCATTTT. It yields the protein CASREGDQPQHF.

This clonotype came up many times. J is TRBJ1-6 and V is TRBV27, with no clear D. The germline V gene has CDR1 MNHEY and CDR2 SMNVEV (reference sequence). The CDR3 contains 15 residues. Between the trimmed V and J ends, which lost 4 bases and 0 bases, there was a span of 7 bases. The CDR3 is CASSSVSSYNSPLHF. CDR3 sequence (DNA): TGTGCCAGCAGTTCGGTGAGCTCCTATAATTCACCCCTCCACTTT.

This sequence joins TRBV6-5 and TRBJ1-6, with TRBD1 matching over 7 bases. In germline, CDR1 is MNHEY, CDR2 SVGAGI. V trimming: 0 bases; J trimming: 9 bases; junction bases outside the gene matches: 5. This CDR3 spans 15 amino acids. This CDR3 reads CASSYSEGAVSPLHF. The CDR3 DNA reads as TGTGCCAGCAGTTACTCAGAGGGGGCGGTTTCACCCCTCCACTTT.